The source of this T cell receptor beta chain is a study of metastatic and nonmetastatic thyroid tumors (dated by TCRdb to about 2020). Context from the whole study: Repertoires from peripheral blood and from tumor or nodule tissue samples of malignant and benign thyroid patients were compared. Summary of the overall study and its limitations: In both blood and tumor samples, malignant tumors were reported to have significantly higher TCR beta diversity than benign nodules.

Library preparation used PCR. TCRdb records Illumina HiSeq 4000 as the sequencer. High-throughput sequencing was used to profile the TCR beta-chain CDR3 region of each patient. The published analysis was carried out like this. A classifier to discriminate distant-metastatic papillary thyroid cancer patients was built from CDR3 differences across clinicopathological groups. The Shannon index was used to assess repertoire diversity, and the Morisita-Horn index was used to assess tumor-blood repertoire similarity. TCRdb redid the processing of the public reads, applying fastp at Q25 and MiXCR, and retained in-frame beta chains. What appears here as the V and J calls and clone size reflects TCRdb's work, not the paper's. The sample table records more than 20,000 clones; 24% of these occur just once. Approximately 5.9% of the sample comes from the top ten. Trimming removed 2 bases from V and 2 bases from J, leaving 19 bases between the germline ends. The CDR3 goes from the cysteine to the phenylalanine over 18 residues. The DNA shown is the 54-base CDR3, in frame from base 1. The germline V gene provides CDR1 MGHDK and CDR2 SYGVNS.

No patient had received any treatment before thyroid surgery. Patient clinical samples collected from about 2011 to 2018 were retrospectively analysed using T-cell receptor beta sequencing. This clone was counted only a few times. Its antigen target is currently unknown. The record has no base qualities; no much larger clone is one base away. This clonotype originated in a female donor with papillary thyroid cancer or a benign thyroid nodule (not recorded which). Some clones in this sample may be carry-over from other donors' samples. The chain uses TRBV25-1 and TRBJ1-5; a tentative D match to TRBD1 spans 5 bases. Sequencing was done on a sample of tumor tissue. The bases are TGTGCCAGCAGTGAAAGGCCCCCGAAGGTACAGGGCAATCAGCCCCAGCATTTT. Translated, this gives CASSERPPKVQGNQPQHF.